The 25 T cell receptor beta chains below come from one sample, sequenced in a study of blood T cells in healthy people across ages. For the second PCR, which ran for about 7 to 11 cycles, a sample-barcoded 5' primer and a J-beta primer mix were used. TCRdb processed the 5' RACE reads anew with MiXCR; each CDR3 protein has one entry. The table includes approximately 800,000 distinct CDR3 sequences, roughly 34% detected once. The specimen was blood. The receptors come from a man in his late teens or twenties in good health.

This clonotype came up many times. This rearrangement joins TRBV5-1 to TRBJ2-5, with a possible D match to TRBD1 (8 bases). V lost 2 bases and J lost 4, with 18 bases in between. Germline loops: CDR1 SGHRS, CDR2 YFSETQ. This CDR3 is built from 16 residues. The CDR3 region has the DNA TGCGCCAGCAGCTTCACAGGGGGGGGATCGGCAGAGACCCAGTACTTC. Its protein product is CASSFTGGGSAETQYF.

The J gene is TRBJ1-2, the V gene TRBV28; TRBD1 matches at 7 bases. After removal of 5 bases from V and 4 bases from J, the junction contained 7 bases not matched to a gene. This CDR3 is 14 amino acids long. From germline, CDR1 is MDHEN and CDR2 SYDVKM. This CDR3 reads CASSPTGQVYGYTF. CDR3 in DNA: TGTGCCAGCAGTCCAACCGGACAGGTCTATGGCTACACCTTC.

This clonotype appeared a few times. V is TRBV9 and J is TRBJ2-1; D remains unclear. The CDR3 runs to 15 residues. From germline, CDR1 is SGDLS and CDR2 YYNGEE. V lost 3 bases and J lost 0, with 10 bases in between. The CDR3 nucleotides read TGTGCCAGCAGCGACGACAAGAGCTCCTACAATGAGCAGTTCTTC. It codes for CASSDDKSSYNEQFF.

This clonotype was observed at least ten times. The rearrangement joins TRBV12-3 or TRBV12-4 to TRBJ2-1, with TRBD2 as a possible D gene (5 bases). Trimming stripped 6 bases from V and 7 bases from J, with 13 bases between. The CDR3 extends over 13 amino acids. The CDR3 sequence: CASSSSGKNEQFF. The CDR3 nucleotides read TGTGCCAGCAGCTCTTCGGGGAAAAATGAGCAGTTCTTC.

The CDR3 sequence is CASRGNLPSSLHF. As DNA, the CDR3 is TGTGCCAGCAGGGGAAATTTACCCTCGTCCCTCCACTTT. The chain combines TRBV12-3 or TRBV12-4 with TRBJ1-6; D unclear. This CDR3 has 13 amino acids. V was clipped by 6 bases and J by 14 bases, with 17 bases between them.

This clonotype has more than one count but fewer than ten. The CDR3 DNA reads TGCAGTGCCCAGGACGGATCCTACGAGCAGTACTTC. Translation: CSAQDGSYEQYF. This chain uses TRBV20-1 with TRBJ2-7; D is uncertain. Per germline, CDR1 DFQATT and CDR2 SNEGSKA (reference sequence). The V and J ends lost 6 bases and 1 base respectively, with 10 bases between them. This CDR3 has 12 residues.

Concerning this clonotype itself: The junction departs from the called germline gene at one end, perhaps through a read error. The chain has TRBV20-1 and TRBJ2-3, with D possibly being TRBD2 (6 bases). The CDR3 has 16 amino acids. Germline V gives CDR1 DFQATT, CDR2 SNEGSKA (reference sequence). The CDR3 region has the DNA TGCAGTGCTAGAGCACCTGGCGGGGCTATCACAGATATGCAGTATTTT. Residues: CSARAPGGAITDMQYF.

This clonotype was seen at least ten times. The chain recombines TRBV29-1 with TRBJ2-1, with D possibly being TRBD2 (7 bases). V lost 8 bases and J lost 10, with 24 bases in between. CDR1 and CDR2 from the germline V gene are SQVTM and ANQGSEA. This CDR3 has 14 amino acids. The CDR3 reads CSLLWESGGREQFF. CDR3 DNA: TGCAGCTTATTGTGGGAATCGGGGGGCAGAGAGCAGTTCTTC.

This clonotype occurred many times. The chain is built from TRBV29-1 and TRBJ1-2, with no clear D. Trimming stripped 3 bases from V and 4 bases from J, with 9 bases between. This CDR3 spans 12 amino acids. Germline V CDR1 and CDR2: SQVTM, ANQGSEA. Written as DNA, the CDR3 is TGCAGCGTTGAGTATACGGGCTATGGCTACACCTTC. Protein product: CSVEYTGYGYTF.

This clonotype occurred a few times. The rearrangement links TRBV20-1 to TRBJ1-1; the D gene is possibly TRBD1 (5 bases). Germline loops: CDR1 DFQATT, CDR2 SNEGSKA (reference sequence). There are 11 residues in the CDR3. The CDR3 reads CSGNAGGEAFF. The CDR3 nucleotides are TGCAGCGGCAATGCGGGGGGTGAAGCTTTCTTT.

About this clonotype itself: The junction does not match germline at one end; this may be a read error. CDR3 DNA sequence: TGCGCCAGCAGCACTGGGAGCACAGATGCGCAGTATTTT. Amino acid sequence: CASSTGSTDAQYF. The V and J genes are TRBV4-1 and TRBJ2-3; possible D gene TRBD2, 5 bases. The germline V gene encodes CDR1 MGHRA and CDR2 YSYEKL. The CDR3 contains 13 residues.

Points on this clonotype: At one of its ends the junction is not consistent with the germline gene, which may arise from a read error. The chain couples TRBV12-3 or TRBV12-4 to TRBJ1-6, with 11 bases that match TRBD1. The CDR3 runs to 14 residues. The CDR3 protein is CVSSVGQGAGPLHF. DNA for the CDR3: TGTGTCAGCAGTGTAGGACAGGGGGCGGGACCCCTCCACTTT.

This clonotype was observed a handful of times. V gene TRBV5-6 combines with J gene TRBJ1-5; 10 positions match TRBD1. The germline V gene has CDR1 SGHDT and CDR2 YYEEEE. V dropped 3 bases and J dropped 7; count of bases not matched to a gene: 7. CDR3 size: 15 residues. CDR3 in amino acids: CASSYRQGAGQPQHF. CDR3 in DNA: TGTGCCAGCAGCTACAGACAGGGGGCCGGACAGCCCCAGCATTTT.

For this clonotype: With a much larger clone just one base away, this may be a read error. The gene calls are TRBV10-3 and TRBJ2-1; a possible D gene is TRBD1 (6 bases). Germline V gene data show CDR1 as ENHRY and CDR2 as SYGVKD. The CDR3 length is 14 residues. CDR3 sequence: CVISVDRSGNEQFF. CDR3 in DNA: TGTGTCATCAGTGTAGACAGGTCTGGCAATGAGCAGTTCTTC.

This clonotype was recorded many times. This sequence joins TRBV20-1 and TRBJ2-1; weak D call: TRBD2 (6 bases). Germline V gives CDR1 DFQATT, CDR2 SNEGSKA (reference sequence). The CDR3 contains 15 residues. Trimming cost V 3 bases and J 2 bases, with 14 bases left between them. CDR3 in DNA: TGCAGTGCTAGGGTTCGCGGGGCCCCCTACAATGAGCAGTTCTTC. Residues: CSARVRGAPYNEQFF.

The chain recombines TRBV15 with TRBJ2-1, with unresolved D. This CDR3 comprises 16 residues. In germline, CDR1 is LNHNV, CDR2 YYDKDF (reference sequence). Deletions cut 0 bases from V and 6 bases from J, with 15 bases between. CDR3 in DNA: TGTGCCACCAGCAGAGATCTCAGGCAGTCAGTCAATGAGCAGTTCTTC. Amino acids: CATSRDLRQSVNEQFF.

The chain combines TRBV7-9 with TRBJ2-5, with TRBD1 matching over 10 bases. This CDR3 has 15 residues. V lost 5 bases to trimming and J lost 11 bases; unmatched junction nucleotides: 14. Germline V gene sequence: CDR1 SEHNR, CDR2 FQNEAQ (reference sequence). CDR3 DNA sequence: TGTGCCAGCAGCCCTCGACAGGGGGCCGTTAATGAGCAGTACTTC. It yields the protein CASSPRQGAVNEQYF.

In this sample, this clonotype turned up a few times. This chain uses TRBV7-6 with TRBJ1-6; D call uncertain. Per the germline V gene, CDR1 is SGHVS and CDR2 is FNYEAQ. The V end lost 8 bases, the J end lost 5 bases, and 10 bases lay between the germline ends. This CDR3 is built from 13 residues. The CDR3 DNA reads TGTGCCAGCGGGCAGGAGAATAATTCACCCCTCCACTTT. This translates into CASGQENNSPLHF.

The chain has TRBV7-9 and TRBJ2-4, with D unclear. Germline values: CDR1 SEHNR, CDR2 FQNEAQ (reference sequence). The CDR3 covers 19 residues. V was trimmed by 2 bases and J by 3 bases, leaving 23 bases between them. The CDR3 is CASSLQLGEEWGNKNIQYF. The DNA of the CDR3 is TGTGCCAGCAGCTTACAATTGGGTGAAGAGTGGGGAAACAAAAACATTCAGTACTTC.

This clonotype was counted only a few times. The chain employs TRBV5-1 and TRBJ1-4, with a possible D match to TRBD1 (5 bases). The V gene lost 0 bases and the J gene lost 7 bases, with 13 bases spanning the gap. Germline CDR1 is SGHRS and CDR2 is YFSETQ. CDR3 size: 15 residues. CDR3 DNA sequence: TGCGCCAGCAGCTTGGGGGGACGAAGGGGTGAAAAACTGTTTTTT. Translating gives CASSLGGRRGEKLFF. Combining the CDR3 with reference TRBV5-1 and TRBJ1-4 gives the whole variable domain KAGVTQTPRYLIKTRGQQVTLSCSPISGHRSVSWYQQTPGQGLQFLFEYFSETQRNKGNFPGRFSGRQFSNSRSEMNVSTLELGDSALYLCASSLGGRRGEKLFFGSGTQLSVL.

This chain uses TRBV12-3 or TRBV12-4 with TRBJ1-2; D is unclear. The V and J ends lost 3 bases and 0 bases respectively, with 14 bases between them. The CDR3 is made up of 16 amino acids. This CDR3 is CASSFLTGRTNYGYTF. The CDR3 DNA follows: TGTGCCAGCAGTTTTCTCACCGGGAGAACTAACTATGGCTACACCTTC.

This chain connects TRBV4-3 to TRBJ2-5; 10 bases agree with TRBD1. The CDR3 contains 16 residues. Germline assignment: CDR1 LGHNA and CDR2 YSLEER. Trimming cost V 0 bases and J 5 bases; bases outside gene matches: 6. The CDR3 coding sequence is TGCGCCAGCAGCCAAGATCCGGACAGGGGGAGGGAGACCCAGTACTTC. Translation: CASSQDPDRGRETQYF.

The chain joins TRBV2 to TRBJ1-2; TRBD1 aligns across 9 bases. V shed 10 bases, J shed 2 bases, and the junction held 5 bases outside the gene matches. The CDR3 has 13 residues. Germline assignment: CDR1 SNHLY and CDR2 FYNNEI. CDR3 region: CANWDRANYGYTF. The CDR3 DNA is TGTGCCAATTGGGACAGGGCGAACTATGGCTACACCTTC.

This clonotype was observed a few times. J is TRBJ1-1 and V is TRBV12-3 or TRBV12-4; D may be TRBD1 (5 bases). The CDR3 runs to 16 residues. V was clipped by 4 bases and J by 3 bases, with 18 bases between them. The CDR3 coding sequence is TGTGCCAGCAGTTCGTTCCCGGGGCTGAGAGACACTGAAGCTTTCTTT. This translates into CASSSFPGLRDTEAFF.

The V gene is TRBV7-2, the J gene TRBJ2-1; D gene unclear. The CDR3 is 12 amino acids. Germline values: CDR1 SGHTA, CDR2 FQGNSA. Between the trimmed V and J ends, which lost 6 bases and 10 bases, there was a span of 13 bases. The CDR3 protein is CASSPERREQFF. CDR3 in DNA: TGTGCCAGCAGTCCCGAGAGAAGGGAGCAGTTCTTC. The whole variable domain, filled in from reference TRBV7-2 and TRBJ2-1, reads GAGVSQSPSNKVTEKGKDVELRCDPISGHTALYWYRQSLGQGLEFLIYFQGNSAPDKSGLPSDRFSAERTGGSVSTLTIQRTQQEDSAVYLCASSPERREQFFGPGTRLTVL.